Sequencing of this T cell receptor (beta chain) was carried out in a study of CD8+ T cells in alopecia areata. The wider study: Severity among treated patients was scored by the percentage of scalp area affected. Regarding the study as a whole: Scalp sequencing also captures normal skin's resident alphabeta T cells.

cDNA prepared by RNA extraction and subsequent reverse transcription served as the template for sequencing. Generated by immunoSEQ multiplex PCR, the TCRdb table keeps only in-frame clones and is missing some. The table shows approximately 210,000 clones, with about 60% occurring only once. A word on this clone: Its antigen remains unidentified.

V was clipped by 6 bases and J by 11 bases; unmatched bases: 7. CDR1 and CDR2 (germline): DFQATT, SNEGSKA (reference sequence). The CDR3 is 11 amino acids. Treatment denoted: oral pan-JAK inhibitor, 5-10 mg twice daily. The chain employs TRBV20-1 and TRBJ1-3, with 7 bases matching TRBD1. This clonotype was sampled from a human donor with alopecia areata. The starting material was CD4+ T cells sorted from blood, obtained at week 4, from a patient treated with tofacitinib. The CDR3 DNA follows: TGCAGTGCCACCGGGACAGAGGCCATATATTTT. It yields the protein CSATGTEAIYF.